The clone carrying this T cell receptor (beta chain) was seen a handful of times. RNA transcripts served as the template for amplifying TCR beta CDR3 regions. When the TCR CDR3 underwent first-round RT-PCR, the HTBI primer set was used. TCRdb ran MiXCR on the multiplex PCR reads and lists one entry per CDR3 protein. This table has about 350,000 distinct CDR3 sequences, roughly 18% appearing once. The germline gives CDR1 MNHEY, CDR2 SMNVEV (reference sequence). V shed 2 bases, J shed 7 bases, and the junction held 15 bases outside the gene matches. CDR3 length equals 17 residues. Uncontrolled infection, other autoimmune disease, pregnancy or lactation barred patients from enrollment. The sample is drawn from a study of T cells in Graves' hyperthyroidism and ophthalmopathy.

This clonotype was obtained from a middle-aged woman with Graves' ophthalmopathy. The rearrangement links TRBV27 to TRBJ1-2; 8 bases align to TRBD1. Sequencing was performed on blood. CDR3 DNA: TGTGCCAGCAGTTTAGCCCCAGGGAGGCAGGGGGCCGGTGGCTACACCTTC. Its translation is CASSLAPGRQGAGGYTF.